This note documents a single T cell receptor (beta chain) sequence. The data derive from a study of blood T cell repertoires in COVID-19. Study context: The cDNA or gDNA used as material had been derived from T cells, B-cell-depleted T cells, or PBMCs.

The CDR3 is 15 residues long. Germline values: CDR1 ENHRY, CDR2 SYGVKD. With 7 bases clipped from V and 0 bases from J, the junction kept 6 bases outside the gene matches. Some clones are missing from TCRdb's copy, which holds only in-frame ones; the method was immunoSEQ multiplex PCR. The table includes around 360,000 clones, about 87% detected once. Clinical history as reported by participants underpinned cohort assignment. The sequencing sample was made of PBMCs or T cells enriched from blood (not recorded which). The TCR was taken from a man aged 35 to 55 in a cohort exposed to, infected with or recovered from COVID-19 (not recorded which). V usage is TRBV10-3 and J usage is TRBJ1-3, with TRBD1 matching 7 bases. CDR3 nucleotides: TGTGCCATCAAGGGTGACAGGGACTCTGGAAACACCATATATTTT. As protein: CAIKGDRDSGNTIYF.